The entry below describes one T cell receptor (beta chain). The record originates from a study of shared clonotypes between healthy human individuals. Study information: Three plates each covered CD4 naive and memory; CD8 naive two, CD8 memory one.

The deep-level immunoSEQ assay was used. Replicate PCRs for sorted subsets used roughly 200 ng DNA; this equaled about 30,000 T cell genomes. Some clones are missing from TCRdb's copy, which holds only in-frame ones; the method was immunoSEQ multiplex PCR. This table holds approximately 1,500,000 clones, 95% to 99% found once. Germline CDR1 SGHNT, CDR2 YENEEA. The CDR3 contains 13 residues. V gave up 0 bases and J gave up 9 bases, with 9 bases separating them. The origin of this receptor is a man between 25 and 39 years old in good health. Input material: naive CD4+ T cells sorted from blood. Noted subset: CD45RA+ positively selected. The V and J genes are TRBV11-3 and TRBJ2-1; D unresolved. CDR3 DNA sequence: TGTGCCAGCAGCTTAGATTCGTGGGGTGAGCAGTTCTTC. Translating it yields CASSLDSWGEQFF.